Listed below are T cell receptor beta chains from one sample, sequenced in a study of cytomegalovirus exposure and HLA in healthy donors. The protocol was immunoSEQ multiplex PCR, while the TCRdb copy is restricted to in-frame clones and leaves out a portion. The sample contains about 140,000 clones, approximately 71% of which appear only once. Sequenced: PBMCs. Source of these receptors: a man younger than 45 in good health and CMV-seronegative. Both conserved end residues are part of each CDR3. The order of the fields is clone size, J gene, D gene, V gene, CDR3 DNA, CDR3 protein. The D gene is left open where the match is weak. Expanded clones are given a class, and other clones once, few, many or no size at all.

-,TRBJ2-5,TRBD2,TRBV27,TGTGCCAGCAGTTTTTTGGCTAGCGGGGTCCAAGAGACCCAGTACTTC,CASSFLASGVQETQYF
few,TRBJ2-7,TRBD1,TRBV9,TGTGCCAGCAGCTCCGGGACAGCCCCCTACGAGCAGTACTTC,CASSSGTAPYEQYF
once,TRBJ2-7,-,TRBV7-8,TGTGCCAGCAGCCAAATCTACGAGCAGTACTTC,CASSQIYEQYF
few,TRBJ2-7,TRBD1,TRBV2,TGTGCCAGCAGATCTGAGACAGGGGGCTACTTC,CASRSETGGYF
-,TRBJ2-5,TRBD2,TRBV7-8,TGTGCCAGCAGCACCCACCCTAGCGGGGGCCCCCAAGAGACCCAGTACTTC,CASSTHPSGGPQETQYF
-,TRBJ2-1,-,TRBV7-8,TGTGCCAGCAGCCACAGGACGGGACTCACGCAAAATGAGCAGTTCTTC,CASSHRTGLTQNEQFF
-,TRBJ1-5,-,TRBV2,TGTGCCAGCAGTCCGAGCAATAGCAATCAGCCCCAGCATTTT,CASSPSNSNQPQHF
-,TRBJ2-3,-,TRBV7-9,TGTGCCAGCAGCCCCTCCCGAGGGTCTAGCACAGATACGCAGTATTTT,CASSPSRGSSTDTQYF
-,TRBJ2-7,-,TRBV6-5,TGTGCCAGCAGGATCTCCCCGGTTAACGAGCAGTACTTC,CASRISPVNEQYF
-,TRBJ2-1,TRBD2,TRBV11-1,TGTGCCAGCAGCTTAGGCCCCAGGAGCGGGGACTACAATGAGCAGTTCTTC,CASSLGPRSGDYNEQFF
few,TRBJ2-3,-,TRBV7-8,TGTGCCAGCAGCGCACAAACAGATACGCAGTATTTT,CASSAQTDTQYF
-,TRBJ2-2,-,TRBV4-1,TGCGCCAGCAGCCAACCTCACAGTTACACCGGGGAGCTGTTTTTT,CASSQPHSYTGELFF
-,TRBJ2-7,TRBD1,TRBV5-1,TGCGCCAGCAGCTCGACAGGGGGCGCGTACGAGCAGTACTTC,CASSSTGGAYEQYF
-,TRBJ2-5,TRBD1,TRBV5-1,TGCGCCAGCAGCAACAGACAGGGAGAGACCCAGTACTTC,CASSNRQGETQYF
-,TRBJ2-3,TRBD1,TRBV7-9,TGTGCCAGCAGCTTAGGACAGGTACAGGGGCCAGATACGCAGTATTTT,CASSLGQVQGPDTQYF
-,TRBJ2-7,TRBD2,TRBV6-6,TGTGCCAGCAGTCCTACTTCCGGGACTAGCCTCAGCGAGCAGTACTTC,CASSPTSGTSLSEQYF
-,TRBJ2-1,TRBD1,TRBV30,TGTGCCTGGAAAGGGGCTGGGGACAGGGTAACTGGTGAGCAGTTCTTC,CAWKGAGDRVTGEQFF
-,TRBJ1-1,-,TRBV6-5,TGTGCCAGCAGTTATAGACGGGGGACTGAAGCTTTCTTT,CASSYRRGTEAFF
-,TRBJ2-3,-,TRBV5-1,TGCGCCAGCAGCGTGGGAGGGGGAGAAGGGGCAGATACGCAGTATTTT,CASSVGGGEGADTQYF
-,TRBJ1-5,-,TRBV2,TGTGCCAGCAGTGGGGGGGGGCAGGGTCAGCCCCAGCATTTT,CASSGGGQGQPQHF
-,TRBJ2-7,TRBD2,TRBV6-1,TGTGCCACACGGACTAGCGGGAGTTACGAGCAGTACTTC,CATRTSGSYEQYF
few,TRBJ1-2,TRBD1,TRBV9,TGTGCCAGCAGCGTAGGAAGGTCAGGGGGTAACTATGGCTACACCTTC,CASSVGRSGGNYGYTF
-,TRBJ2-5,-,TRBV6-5,TGTGCCAGCAGTCGGGACTTCCAAGAGACCCAGTACTTC,CASSRDFQETQYF
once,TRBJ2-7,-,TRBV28,TGTGCCAGCAGAATCCAGGGGGGCTACGAGCAGTACTTC,CASRIQGGYEQYF
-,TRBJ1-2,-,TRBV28,TGTGCCAGCAGCCGCGAGGGCTACACCTTC,CASSREGYTF
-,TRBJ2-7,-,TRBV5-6,TGTGCCAGCAGCTTGGACAACTACGAGCAGTACTTC,CASSLDNYEQYF
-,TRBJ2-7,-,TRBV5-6,TGTGCCAGCAGCTTGGACAGATACTACGAGCAGTACTTC,CASSLDRYYEQYF
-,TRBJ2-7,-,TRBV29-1,TGCAGCGTTGATAGTCTGGGCAGGGGGGAAGAGCAGTACTTC,CSVDSLGRGEEQYF
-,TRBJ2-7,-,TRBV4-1,TGCGCCAGCAGCCAAGATCGGACTCACCTTACGCCCTCTACCTACGAGCAGTACTTC,CASSQDRTHLTPSTYEQYF
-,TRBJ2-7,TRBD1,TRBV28,TGTGCCAGCGTTTCCCAGACAGGGGAAGGCGAGCAGTACTTC,CASVSQTGEGEQYF
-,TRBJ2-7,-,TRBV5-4,TGTGCCAGCAGCTTGAGGGAGCACTACGAGCAGTACTTC,CASSLREHYEQYF
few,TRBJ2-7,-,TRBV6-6,TGTGCCAGCAGTTCCGGGTACTACGAGCAGTACTTC,CASSSGYYEQYF
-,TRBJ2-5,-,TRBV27,TGTGCCAGCAGTTCAAGAGTCGGAGCAAGTCGGTACCAAGAGACCCAGTACTTC,CASSSRVGASRYQETQYF
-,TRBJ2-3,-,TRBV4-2,TGTGCCAGCAGCCAAGAGGTCCCCGGCGGAGGTTTCACAGATACGCAGTATTTT,CASSQEVPGGGFTDTQYF
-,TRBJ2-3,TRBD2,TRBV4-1,TGCGCCAGCAGCCAAGTCCTAGCGGGAGGAAAAGACGGGGATACGCAGTATTTT,CASSQVLAGGKDGDTQYF
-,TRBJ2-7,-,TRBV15,TGTGCCACCAGCAGAGTGGCGGAGACCTACGAGCAGTACTTC,CATSRVAETYEQYF
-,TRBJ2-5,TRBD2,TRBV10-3,TGTGCCATCAGTGAGTCTCTAGCGGGAGTCAAAGAGACCCAGTACTTC,CAISESLAGVKETQYF
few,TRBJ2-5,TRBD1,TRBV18,TGTGCCAGCTCATTTCGGGACAGGGAAGAGACCCAGTACTTC,CASSFRDREETQYF
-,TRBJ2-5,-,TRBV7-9,TGTGCCAGCAGCTTAGCCCGGGGGTACCAAGAGACCCAGTACTTC,CASSLARGYQETQYF
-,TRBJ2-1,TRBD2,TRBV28,TGTGCCAGCAGTTTATTTGGGACTAGCGCCTACAATGAGCAGTTCTTC,CASSLFGTSAYNEQFF
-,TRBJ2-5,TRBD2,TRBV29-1,TGCAGCGTAGGGACTAGCGGGGCGGGGGAGACCCAGTACTTC,CSVGTSGAGETQYF
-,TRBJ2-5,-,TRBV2,TGTGCCAGCAGACAGGGTCCAGAAGAGACCCAGTACTTC,CASRQGPEETQYF
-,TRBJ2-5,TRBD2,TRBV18,TGTGCCAGCTCACCACGTCCTAGCGGGAGTAGAGAGACCCAGTACTTC,CASSPRPSGSRETQYF
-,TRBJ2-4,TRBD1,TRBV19,TGTGCCAGTACCATCTCACAGGGGGGAGCCAAAAACATTCAGTACTTC,CASTISQGGAKNIQYF
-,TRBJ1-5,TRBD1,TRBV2,TGTGCCAGCAGAGACCGGGACAGGAGTGGGAATCAGCCCCAGCATTTT,CASRDRDRSGNQPQHF
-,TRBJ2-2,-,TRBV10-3,TGTGCCATCAAGGGGTCAAACCAGGACCCCGGGGAGCTGTTTTTT,CAIKGSNQDPGELFF
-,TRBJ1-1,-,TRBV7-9,TGTGCCAGCAGCTCGGGTGGCCATCCTTGGGCTTTCTTT,CASSSGGHPWAFF
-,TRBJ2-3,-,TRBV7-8,TGTGCCAGCAGCTTTAGGGGGAGGGAGATAGATACGCAGTATTTT,CASSFRGREIDTQYF
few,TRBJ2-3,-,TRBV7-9,TGTGCCAGCAGCTTGGCGCAGGGTACAGATACGCAGTATTTT,CASSLAQGTDTQYF
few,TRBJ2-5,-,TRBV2,TGTGCCAGCCACGACAATCAAGAGACCCAGTACTTC,CASHDNQETQYF
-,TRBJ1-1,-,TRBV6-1,TGTGCCAGCAGTACCCCCCGACAGGCCCCCACTGAAGCTTTCTTT,CASSTPRQAPTEAFF
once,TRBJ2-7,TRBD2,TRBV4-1,TGCGCCAGCAGCTCTCCGGGGACTAGCGGCTACGAGCAGTACTTC,CASSSPGTSGYEQYF
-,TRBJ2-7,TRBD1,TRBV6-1,TGTGCCAGCAGCGCCTACAGGGGGATGTCCTACGAGCAGTACTTC,CASSAYRGMSYEQYF
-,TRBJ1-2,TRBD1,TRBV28,TGTGCCAGCAGTGTGATGCCAGGACAGGGCTATGGCTACACCTTC,CASSVMPGQGYGYTF
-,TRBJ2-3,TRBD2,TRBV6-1,TGTGCCAGCAGTGAAACGGCGGGAGAAGCTGATACGCAGTATTTT,CASSETAGEADTQYF
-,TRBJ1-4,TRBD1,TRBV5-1,TGCGCCAGCAGCTTGTTGGGACAGGCGGAAAAACTGTTTTTT,CASSLLGQAEKLFF
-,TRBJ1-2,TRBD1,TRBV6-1,TGTGGGGACAGGGTAAGGTATGGCTACACCTTC,CGDRVRYGYTF
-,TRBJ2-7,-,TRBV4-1,TGCGCCAGCAGCCAAGAAGGACTGGTTGAAGAGCAGTACTTC,CASSQEGLVEEQYF
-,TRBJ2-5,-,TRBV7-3,TGTGCCAGCAGCTTCAGCGCGCAAGAGACCCAGTACTTC,CASSFSAQETQYF
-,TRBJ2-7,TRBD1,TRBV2,TGTGCCAGCACCAGACAGGGACCCTCCTACGAGCAGTACTTC,CASTRQGPSYEQYF